These 11 T cell receptor beta chains were all obtained from the same sample, sequenced in a study of T cell responses to AZD1222 COVID-19 vaccine. Some clones are missing from TCRdb's copy, which holds only in-frame ones; the method was immunoSEQ multiplex PCR. Seen here are roughly 200,000 clones, around 92% observed once, and the top ten hold approximately 1.4%. Specimen: peripheral blood, collected on day 0 of AZD1222 vaccination. Receptor source: an adult in good health.

The CDR3 spells CASKTGTAIPEAFF. The DNA of the CDR3 is TGTGCCAGCAAAACCGGGACGGCCATACCCGAAGCTTTCTTT. This sequence joins TRBV6-5 and TRBJ1-1; a weak D match, TRBD1 (5 bases). CDR3 length: 14 amino acids. The germline CDR1 and CDR2 sequences are MNHEY and SVGAGI. Trimming took 7 bases from V and 8 from J, leaving 20 bases between them.

The CDR3 DNA sequence: TGTGCCAGCAGCCGAGACAGGGGAGCAAACTATGGCTACACCTTC. Residues: CASSRDRGANYGYTF. This rearrangement joins TRBV5-4 to TRBJ1-2, with 8 nucleotides matching TRBD1. V lost 4 bases, J lost 2 bases, and 7 bases stayed unmatched. Germline lookup yields CDR1 SGHNT and CDR2 YYREEE (reference sequence). The CDR3 spans 15 residues.

The V and J genes are TRBV12-3 or TRBV12-4 and TRBJ1-3; unclear D gene. The CDR3 consists of 12 residues. V was pared by 7 bases and J by 0 bases, with 4 bases between. CDR3 amino acids: CASTLSGNTIYF. The CDR3 DNA is TGTGCCAGCACCCTCTCTGGAAACACCATATATTTT.

The CDR3: CASSPQRTGGFGYTF. The CDR3 DNA follows: TGTGCCAGTAGTCCCCAACGGACAGGGGGTTTCGGCTACACCTTC. The J gene is TRBJ1-2, the V gene TRBV19, with 10 bases lining up with TRBD1. This CDR3 has 15 amino acids. V gave up 5 bases and J gave up 8 bases; unmatched junction bases: 11. CDR1 is LNHDA, CDR2 SQIVND, per germline (reference sequence).

Points on this clone: This specimen includes other DNA sequences encoding the same CDR3. The chain employs TRBV3-1 (or the pseudogene TRBV3-2) and TRBJ2-3; D could derive from TRBD1 or TRBD2 (5 bases each). Germline CDR1 reads LGHDT; CDR2 reads YNNKEL (reference sequence). Trimming cost V 4 bases and J 5 bases, with 10 bases left between them. This CDR3 comprises 13 residues. This CDR3 reads CASSLSGGDTQYF. For the CDR3, the DNA is TGTGCCAGCAGCCTTAGTGGGGGAGATACGCAGTATTTT.

The chain has TRBV6-5 and TRBJ1-6; 11 bases fit TRBD1. Germline V gives CDR1 MNHEY, CDR2 SVGAGI. CDR3 length equals 15 residues. The J segment lost 7 bases and the V segment lost 6 bases, leaving 5 bases of the junction unmatched. CDR3 DNA sequence: TGTGCCAGCAGGGGACAGGGGGTAGTAAATTCACCCCTCCACTTT. Translating it yields CASRGQGVVNSPLHF.

CDR3 sequence: CASSWITGGAFF. In nucleotides, the CDR3 is TGCGCCAGCAGCTGGATAACAGGGGGAGCTTTCTTT. V usage is TRBV5-1 and J usage is TRBJ1-1, with 8 bases aligning to TRBD1. Germline assignment: CDR1 SGHRS and CDR2 YFSETQ. The CDR3 contains 12 residues. Losses at the gene ends were 3 bases for V and 10 bases for J; bases not matched to a gene: 5.

V gene TRBV2 combines with J gene TRBJ2-4; tentative D call: TRBD1 (5 bases). The V end was cut by 3 bases, the J end by 0 bases, with 9 bases between. The CDR3 covers 15 residues. Germline CDR1 and CDR2: SNHLY and FYNNEI. The CDR3 region has the DNA TGTGCCAGCAGTGACCCAGGGTTAGCCAAAAACATTCAGTACTTC. It codes for CASSDPGLAKNIQYF.

The chain recombines TRBV7-6 with TRBJ2-5; 8 bases line up with TRBD1. The V segment lost 4 bases and the J segment 4 bases; nucleotides outside the gene matches: 2. Germline V gives CDR1 SGHVS, CDR2 FNYEAQ. The CDR3 is made up of 13 amino acids. The CDR3 nucleotides read TGTGCCAGCAGCTCCAGGGGGCGAGAGACCCAGTACTTC. This encodes CASSSRGRETQYF.

The chain links TRBV9 to TRBJ2-7; tentatively, D is TRBD2 (5 bases). Germline V lookup: CDR1 SGDLS, CDR2 YYNGEE. This CDR3 is built from 16 residues. Trimming stripped 0 bases from V and 2 bases from J, with 15 bases between. CDR3 in amino acids: CASSVEGGLAAYEQYF. DNA of the CDR3: TGTGCCAGCAGCGTAGAGGGTGGGCTAGCAGCCTACGAGCAGTACTTC. The full variable domain, its missing parts supplied by reference TRBV9 and TRBJ2-7, is DSGVTQTPKHLITATGQRVTLRCSPRSGDLSVYWYQQSLDQGLQFLIQYYNGEERAKGNILERFSAQQFPDLHSELNLSSLELGDSALYFCASSVEGGLAAYEQYFGPGTRLTVT.

The J gene is TRBJ1-5, the V gene TRBV29-1; D remains ambiguous. This CDR3 contains 13 residues. Per the germline V gene, CDR1 is SQVTM and CDR2 is ANQGSEA. V was trimmed by 4 bases and J by 7 bases, leaving 14 bases between them. CDR3 DNA: TGCAGCGTTGTTACTGGGGAACGGCAGCCCCAGCATTTT. Residues: CSVVTGERQPQHF.